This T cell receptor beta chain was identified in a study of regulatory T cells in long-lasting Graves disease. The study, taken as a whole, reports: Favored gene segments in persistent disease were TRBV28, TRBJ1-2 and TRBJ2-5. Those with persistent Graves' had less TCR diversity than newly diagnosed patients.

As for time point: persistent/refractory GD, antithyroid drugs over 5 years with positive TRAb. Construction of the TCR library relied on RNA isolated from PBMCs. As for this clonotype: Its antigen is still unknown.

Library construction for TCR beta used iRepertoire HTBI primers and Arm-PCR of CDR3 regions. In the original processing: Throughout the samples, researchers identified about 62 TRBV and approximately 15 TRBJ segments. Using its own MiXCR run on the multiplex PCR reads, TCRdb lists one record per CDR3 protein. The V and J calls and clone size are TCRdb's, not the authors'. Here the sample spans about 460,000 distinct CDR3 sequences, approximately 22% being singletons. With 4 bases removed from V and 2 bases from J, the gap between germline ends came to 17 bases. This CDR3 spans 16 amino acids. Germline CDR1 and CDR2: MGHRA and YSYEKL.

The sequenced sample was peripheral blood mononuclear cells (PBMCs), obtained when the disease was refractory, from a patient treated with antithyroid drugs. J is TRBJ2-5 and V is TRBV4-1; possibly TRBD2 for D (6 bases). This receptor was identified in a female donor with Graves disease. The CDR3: CASSPFRREDQETQYF. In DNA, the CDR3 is TGCGCCAGCAGCCCGTTCCGGAGGGAAGATCAAGAGACCCAGTACTTC.